Listed below are T cell receptor beta chains from one sample, sequenced in a study of cytomegalovirus exposure and HLA in healthy donors. Libraries were prepared by immunoSEQ multiplex PCR; TCRdb keeps only in-frame clonotypes and omits some of them. The data show about 140,000 clones, 85% to 90% seen once. Sequenced sample: PBMCs. Receptors originate from a young man in good health and CMV-seronegative. The CDR3 runs from the conserved cysteine through the conserved F or W. A D gene is named only where the DNA matches it firmly.

>NA|TRBV10-3
CAISVIRGWGETQYF
>NA|TRBV23-1
CASGYRFRETQYF
>NA|TRBV29-1
CSVTGPFAPYEQYF
>TRBD1|TRBV19
CASSTRLRQGKSHEQYF
>NA|TRBV19
CASSTGYGYTF
>TRBD2|TRBV4-1
CASSQTSGGLGDTQYF
>NA|TRBV28
CASRGVRENTGELFF
>NA|TRBV5-1
CASSLGGSGDEQFF
>TRBD1|TRBV5-1
CASSLWARGTETQYF
>NA|TRBV4-2
CASSVTGAGELFF
>TRBD1|TRBV2
CASRDRGEAEAFF
>NA|TRBV5-5
CASSFRGQETQYF
>TRBD1|TRBV15
CATSRTLDRGSEAFF
>TRBD1|TRBV7-9
CASRTDRDNSPLHF
>NA|TRBV4-1
CASSQGTQRLFF
>TRBD2|TRBV30
CAWSKGLASDLGETQYF
>NA|TRBV2
CASSEGAGGQPQHF
>TRBD1|TRBV6-5
CASSYEGAAGELFF
>NA|TRBV7-9
CASSLDLAGNYEQFF
>TRBD1|TRBV7-8
CASRRDGTGTYEQYF
>TRBD1|TRBV5-8
CASSIHRDRGRGYTF
>TRBD2|TRBV29-1
CSVEEWGTSGKNEQFF
>NA|TRBV5-1
CASTLGRENTGELFF
>TRBD2|TRBV28
CASSFLPGLAGVKQFF
>NA|TRBV6-5
CASSSRGLSNQPQHF
>NA|TRBV27
CASTQGYEQYF
>NA|TRBV6-1
CASSAHPGEKLFF
>NA|TRBV5-1
CASSLATDGGVNTIYF
>TRBD2|TRBV11-2
CASRRLAGYEQYF
>NA|TRBV15
CATSRDRPVLDEQYF
>NA|TRBV6-1
CASRRLQGDEKLFF
>NA|TRBV27
CASSFNNEQFF
>NA|TRBV6-1
CASSDYLAHLGNTIYF